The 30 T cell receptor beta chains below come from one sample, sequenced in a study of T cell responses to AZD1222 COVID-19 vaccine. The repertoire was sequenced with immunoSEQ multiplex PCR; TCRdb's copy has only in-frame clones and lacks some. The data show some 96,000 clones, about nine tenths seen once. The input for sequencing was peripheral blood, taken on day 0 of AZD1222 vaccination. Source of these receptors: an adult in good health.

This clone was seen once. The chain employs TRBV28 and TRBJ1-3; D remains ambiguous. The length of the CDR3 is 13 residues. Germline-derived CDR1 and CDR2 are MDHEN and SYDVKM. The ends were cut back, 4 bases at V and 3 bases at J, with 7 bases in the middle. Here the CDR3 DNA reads TGTGCCAGCAGTTGGAACAATGGAAACACCATATATTTT. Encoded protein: CASSWNNGNTIYF.

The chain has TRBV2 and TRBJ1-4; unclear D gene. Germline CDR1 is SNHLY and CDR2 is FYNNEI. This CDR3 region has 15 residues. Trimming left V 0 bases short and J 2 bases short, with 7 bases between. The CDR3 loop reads CASSEALGTNEKLFF. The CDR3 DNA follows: TGTGCCAGCAGTGAAGCGCTAGGGACTAATGAAAAACTGTTTTTT.

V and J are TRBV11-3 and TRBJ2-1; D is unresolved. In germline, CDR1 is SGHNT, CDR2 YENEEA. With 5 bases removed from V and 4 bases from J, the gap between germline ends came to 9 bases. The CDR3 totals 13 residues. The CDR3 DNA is TGTGCCAGCAGCAACCCCCCATACAATGAGCAGTTCTTC. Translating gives CASSNPPYNEQFF.

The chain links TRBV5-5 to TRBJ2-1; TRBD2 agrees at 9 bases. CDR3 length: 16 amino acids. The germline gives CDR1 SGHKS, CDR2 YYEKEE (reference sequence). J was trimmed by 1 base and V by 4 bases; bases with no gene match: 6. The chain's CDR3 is CASSLLAGTSYNEQFF. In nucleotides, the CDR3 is TGTGCCAGCAGCCTCCTAGCGGGAACTTCCTACAATGAGCAGTTCTTC.

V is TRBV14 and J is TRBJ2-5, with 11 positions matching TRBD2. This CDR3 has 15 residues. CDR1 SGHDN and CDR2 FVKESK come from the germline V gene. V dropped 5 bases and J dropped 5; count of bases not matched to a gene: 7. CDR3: CASSSLLAGVETQYF. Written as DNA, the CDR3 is TGTGCCAGCAGCTCCCTACTAGCGGGAGTGGAGACCCAGTACTTC.

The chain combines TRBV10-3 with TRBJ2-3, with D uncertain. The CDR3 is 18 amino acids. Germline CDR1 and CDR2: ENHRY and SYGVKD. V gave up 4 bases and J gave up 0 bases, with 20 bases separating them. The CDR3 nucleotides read TGTGCCATCAGTGTGGAGCCTTTGCCGGCGGCTAGCACAGATACGCAGTATTTT. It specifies CAISVEPLPAASTDTQYF.

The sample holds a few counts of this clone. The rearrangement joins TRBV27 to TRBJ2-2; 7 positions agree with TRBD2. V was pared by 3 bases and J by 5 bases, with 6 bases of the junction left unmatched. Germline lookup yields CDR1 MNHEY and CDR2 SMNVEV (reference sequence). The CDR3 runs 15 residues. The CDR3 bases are TGTGCCAGCAGTTTTCTAGCGGACATTACCGGGGAGCTGTTTTTT. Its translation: CASSFLADITGELFF.

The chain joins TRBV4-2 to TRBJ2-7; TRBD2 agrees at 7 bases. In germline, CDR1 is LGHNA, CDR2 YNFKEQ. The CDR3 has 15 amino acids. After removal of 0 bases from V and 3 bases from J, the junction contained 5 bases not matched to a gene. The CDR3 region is CASSQDQLAHYEQYF. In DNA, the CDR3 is TGTGCCAGCAGCCAAGATCAACTAGCGCACTACGAGCAGTACTTC.

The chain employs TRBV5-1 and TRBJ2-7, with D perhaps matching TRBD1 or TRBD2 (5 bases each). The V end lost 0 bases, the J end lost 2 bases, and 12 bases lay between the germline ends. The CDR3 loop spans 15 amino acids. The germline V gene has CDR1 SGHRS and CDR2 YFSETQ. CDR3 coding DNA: TGCGCCAGCAGCTTGGCCATGCAGGGACCCTACGAGCAGTACTTC. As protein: CASSLAMQGPYEQYF.

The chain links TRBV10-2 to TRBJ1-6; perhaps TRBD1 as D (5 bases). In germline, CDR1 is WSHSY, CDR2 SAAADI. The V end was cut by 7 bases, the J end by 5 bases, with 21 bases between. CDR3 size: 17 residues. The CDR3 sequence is CASNPGTPVRNNSPLHF. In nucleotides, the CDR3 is TGCGCCAGCAACCCCGGGACGCCCGTCCGGAATAATTCACCCCTCCACTTT.

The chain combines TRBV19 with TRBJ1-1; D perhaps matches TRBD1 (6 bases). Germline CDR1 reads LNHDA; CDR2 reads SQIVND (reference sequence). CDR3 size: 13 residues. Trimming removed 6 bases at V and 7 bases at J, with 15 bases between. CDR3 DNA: TGTGCCAGTAGGACGGCGCAGGGGCGTGAAGCTTTCTTT. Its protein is CASRTAQGREAFF.

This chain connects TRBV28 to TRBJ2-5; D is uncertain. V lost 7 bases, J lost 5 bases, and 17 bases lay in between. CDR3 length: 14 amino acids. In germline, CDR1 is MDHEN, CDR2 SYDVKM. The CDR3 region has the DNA TGTGCCAGCAAATCAGGAGACCCGGAGGAGACCCAGTACTTC. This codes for CASKSGDPEETQYF.

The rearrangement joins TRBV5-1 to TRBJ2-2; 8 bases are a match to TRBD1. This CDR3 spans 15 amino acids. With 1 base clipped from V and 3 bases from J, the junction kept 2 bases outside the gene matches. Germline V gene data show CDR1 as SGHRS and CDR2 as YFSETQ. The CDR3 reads CASSLRQGHTGELFF. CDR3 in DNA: TGCGCCAGCAGCTTGAGACAGGGGCACACCGGGGAGCTGTTTTTT.

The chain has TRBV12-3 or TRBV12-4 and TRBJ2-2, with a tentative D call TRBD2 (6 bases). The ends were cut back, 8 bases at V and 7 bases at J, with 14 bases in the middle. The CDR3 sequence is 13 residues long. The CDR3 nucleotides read TGTGCCAGCGCCGGCCCGGGGGTCGGGGAGCTGTTTTTT. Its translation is CASAGPGVGELFF.

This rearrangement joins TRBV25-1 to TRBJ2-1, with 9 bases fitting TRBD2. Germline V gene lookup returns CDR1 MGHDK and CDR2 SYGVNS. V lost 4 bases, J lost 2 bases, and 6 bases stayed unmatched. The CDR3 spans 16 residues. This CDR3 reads CASSGVAGEPYNEQFF. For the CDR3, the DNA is TGTGCCAGCAGTGGGGTAGCGGGAGAACCCTACAATGAGCAGTTCTTC.

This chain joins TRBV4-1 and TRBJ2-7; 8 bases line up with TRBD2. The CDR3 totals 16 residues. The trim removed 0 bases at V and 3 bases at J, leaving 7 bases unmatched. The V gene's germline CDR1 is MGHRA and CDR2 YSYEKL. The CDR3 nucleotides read TGCGCCAGCAGCCAAGATCGAGCGGGAGAGGGCTACGAGCAGTACTTC. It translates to CASSQDRAGEGYEQYF.

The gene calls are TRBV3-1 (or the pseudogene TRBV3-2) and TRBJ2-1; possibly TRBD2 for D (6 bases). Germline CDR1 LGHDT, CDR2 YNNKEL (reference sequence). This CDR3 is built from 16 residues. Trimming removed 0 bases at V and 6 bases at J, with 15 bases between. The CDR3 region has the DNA TGTGCCAGCAGCCAAGATCCGGGGGAGACGGTCAATGAGCAGTTCTTC. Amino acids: CASSQDPGETVNEQFF.

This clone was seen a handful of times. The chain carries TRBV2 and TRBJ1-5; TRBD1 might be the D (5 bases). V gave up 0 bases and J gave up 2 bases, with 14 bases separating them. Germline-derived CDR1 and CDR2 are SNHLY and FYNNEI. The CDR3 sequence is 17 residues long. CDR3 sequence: CASSEALRDLRNQPQHF. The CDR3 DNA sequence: TGTGCCAGCAGTGAAGCGCTTCGGGACTTACGCAATCAGCCCCAGCATTTT.

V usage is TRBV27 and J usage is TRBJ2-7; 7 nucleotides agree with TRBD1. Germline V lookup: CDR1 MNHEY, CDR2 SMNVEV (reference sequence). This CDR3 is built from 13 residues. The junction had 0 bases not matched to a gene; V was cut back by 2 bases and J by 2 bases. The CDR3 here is CASSLDRAYEQYF. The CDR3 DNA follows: TGTGCCAGCAGTTTAGACAGGGCCTACGAGCAGTACTTC.

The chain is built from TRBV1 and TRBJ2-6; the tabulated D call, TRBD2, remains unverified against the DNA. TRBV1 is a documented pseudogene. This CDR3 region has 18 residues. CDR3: CTSSQETSGYSGANVLTF. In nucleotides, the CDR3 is TGCACCAGCAGCCAAGAAACTAGCGGTTACTCTGGGGCCAACGTCCTGACTTTC.

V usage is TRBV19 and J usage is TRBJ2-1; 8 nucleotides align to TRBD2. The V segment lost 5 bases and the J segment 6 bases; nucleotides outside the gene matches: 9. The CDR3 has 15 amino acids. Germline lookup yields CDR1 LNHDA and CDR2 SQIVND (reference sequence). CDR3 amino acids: CASSSTGGPINEQFF. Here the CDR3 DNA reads TGTGCCAGTAGTTCAACGGGAGGGCCCATCAATGAGCAGTTCTTC.

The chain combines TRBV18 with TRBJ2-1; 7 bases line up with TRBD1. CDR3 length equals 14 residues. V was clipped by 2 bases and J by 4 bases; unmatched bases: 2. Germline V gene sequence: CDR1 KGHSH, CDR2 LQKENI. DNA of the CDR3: TGTGCCAGCTCACCAGAGACAGGGTACAATGAGCAGTTCTTC. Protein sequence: CASSPETGYNEQFF.

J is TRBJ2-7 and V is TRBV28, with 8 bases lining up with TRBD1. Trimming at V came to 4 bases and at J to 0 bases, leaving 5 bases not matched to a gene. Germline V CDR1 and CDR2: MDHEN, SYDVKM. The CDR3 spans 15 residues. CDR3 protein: CASSSGQGLSYEQYF. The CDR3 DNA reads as TGTGCCAGCAGTTCAGGACAGGGACTCTCCTACGAGCAGTACTTC.

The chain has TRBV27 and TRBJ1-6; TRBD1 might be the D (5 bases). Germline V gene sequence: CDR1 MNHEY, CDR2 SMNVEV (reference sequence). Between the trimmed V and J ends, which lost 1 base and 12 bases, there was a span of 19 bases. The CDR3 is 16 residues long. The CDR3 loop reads CASSLLRGSRGQPLHF. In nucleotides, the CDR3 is TGTGCCAGCAGTTTATTAAGGGGCAGCCGGGGCCAACCCCTCCACTTT.

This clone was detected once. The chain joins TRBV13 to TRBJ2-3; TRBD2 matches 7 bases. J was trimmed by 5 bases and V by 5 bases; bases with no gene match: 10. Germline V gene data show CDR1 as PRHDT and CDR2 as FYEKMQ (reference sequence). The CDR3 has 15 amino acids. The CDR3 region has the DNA TGTGCCAGCAGCACCATGGCGGGAGTAGTAGATACGCAGTATTTT. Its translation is CASSTMAGVVDTQYF.

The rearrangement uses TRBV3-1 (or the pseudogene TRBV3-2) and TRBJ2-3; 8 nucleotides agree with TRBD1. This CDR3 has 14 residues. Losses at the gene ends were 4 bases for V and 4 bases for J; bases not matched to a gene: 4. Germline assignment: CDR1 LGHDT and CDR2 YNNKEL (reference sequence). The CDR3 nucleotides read TGTGCCAGCAGCCTACAGGGGGAGTCAGATACGCAGTATTTT. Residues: CASSLQGESDTQYF.

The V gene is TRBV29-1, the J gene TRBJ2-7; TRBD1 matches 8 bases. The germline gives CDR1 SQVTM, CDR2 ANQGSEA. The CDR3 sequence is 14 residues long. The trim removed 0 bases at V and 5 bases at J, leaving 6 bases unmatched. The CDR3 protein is CSVEEWTGTNEQYF. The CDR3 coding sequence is TGCAGCGTTGAAGAGTGGACAGGGACGAACGAGCAGTACTTC.

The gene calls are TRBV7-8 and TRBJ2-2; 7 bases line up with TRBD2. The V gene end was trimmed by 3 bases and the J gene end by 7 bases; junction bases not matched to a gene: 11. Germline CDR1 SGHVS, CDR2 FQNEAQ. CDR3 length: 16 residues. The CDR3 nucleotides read TGTGCCAGCAGCTTGAGCGGACTAGTGGGTGGCGGGGAGCTGTTTTTT. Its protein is CASSLSGLVGGGELFF.

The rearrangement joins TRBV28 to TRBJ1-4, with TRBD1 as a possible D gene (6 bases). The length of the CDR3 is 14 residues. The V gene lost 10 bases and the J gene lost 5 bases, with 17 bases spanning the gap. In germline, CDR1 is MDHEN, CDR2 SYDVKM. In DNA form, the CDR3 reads TGTGCCACCAACGGGGGGGGCCGGAATGAAAAACTGTTTTTT. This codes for CATNGGGRNEKLFF.

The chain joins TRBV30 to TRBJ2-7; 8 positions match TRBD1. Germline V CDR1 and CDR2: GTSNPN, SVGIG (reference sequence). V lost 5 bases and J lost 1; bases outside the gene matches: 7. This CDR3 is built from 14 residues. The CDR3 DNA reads TGTGCCTGGGTGAGGACAGGGCGATCCTACGAGCAGTACTTC. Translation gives CAWVRTGRSYEQYF.